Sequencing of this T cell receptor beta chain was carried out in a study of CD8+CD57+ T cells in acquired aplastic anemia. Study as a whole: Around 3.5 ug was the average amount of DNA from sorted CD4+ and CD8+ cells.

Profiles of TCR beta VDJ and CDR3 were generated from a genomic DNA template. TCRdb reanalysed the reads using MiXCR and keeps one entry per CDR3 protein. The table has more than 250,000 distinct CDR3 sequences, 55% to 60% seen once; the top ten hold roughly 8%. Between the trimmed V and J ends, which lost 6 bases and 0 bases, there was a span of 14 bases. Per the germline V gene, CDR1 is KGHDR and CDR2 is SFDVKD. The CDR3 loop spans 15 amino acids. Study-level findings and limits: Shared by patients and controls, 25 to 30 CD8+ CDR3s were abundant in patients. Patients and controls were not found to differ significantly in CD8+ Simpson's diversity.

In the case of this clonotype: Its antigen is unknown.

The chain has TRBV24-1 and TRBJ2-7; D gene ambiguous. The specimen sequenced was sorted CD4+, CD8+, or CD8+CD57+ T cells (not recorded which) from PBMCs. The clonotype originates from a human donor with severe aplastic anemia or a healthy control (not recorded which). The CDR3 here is CATSRRDSSSYEQYF. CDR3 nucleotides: TGTGCCACCAGTCGCAGAGATTCCAGCTCCTACGAGCAGTACTTC.